One and the same sample provided the 15 T cell receptor beta chains below, sequenced in a study of T cell responses to AZD1222 COVID-19 vaccine. Data came from immunoSEQ multiplex PCR; TCRdb stores just in-frame clones and leaves some out. The sample yields just under 90,000 clones, about 89% seen once. Sequences were derived from peripheral blood, sampled 28 days after the second AZD1222 dose. These receptors were obtained from an adult who received the AZD1222 COVID-19 vaccine.

This clone was seen once. This rearrangement joins TRBV4-1 to TRBJ1-4; D perhaps matches TRBD1 (6 bases). The CDR3 spans 16 residues. The V and J ends lost 0 bases and 4 bases respectively, with 12 bases between them. Germline values: CDR1 MGHRA, CDR2 YSYEKL. The CDR3 region has the DNA TGCGCCAGCAGCCAAGATCCTGGACAGCGTAATGAAAAACTGTTTTTT. Its translation: CASSQDPGQRNEKLFF.

This clone is a singleton in its sample. CDR3 in DNA: TGTGCCAGCAGCTTAGTCGGGGTTCCATCCGGCTACACCTTC. Amino acids: CASSLVGVPSGYTF. J is TRBJ1-2 and V is TRBV7-9; D uncertain. CDR3 length equals 14 residues. The V end was cut by 1 base, the J end by 8 bases, with 14 bases between. The germline gives CDR1 SEHNR, CDR2 FQNEAQ (reference sequence).

This clone was found a few times. The genes are TRBV3-1 (or the pseudogene TRBV3-2) and TRBJ1-4; tentative D call: TRBD1 (5 bases). The V gene lost 6 bases and the J gene lost 4 bases, with 15 bases spanning the gap. Germline values: CDR1 LGHDT, CDR2 YNNKEL (reference sequence). This CDR3 region has 15 residues. CDR3 protein: CASRPGGGVNEKLFF. The CDR3 DNA is TGTGCCAGCAGACCTGGTGGGGGGGTTAATGAAAAACTGTTTTTT.

The chain uses TRBV7-9 and TRBJ2-5, with TRBD1 as a possible D gene (6 bases). The CDR3 sequence is 17 residues long. Germline V gene lookup returns CDR1 SEHNR and CDR2 FQNEAQ (reference sequence). The V end lost 5 bases, the J end lost 0 bases, and 19 bases lay between the germline ends. CDR3 coding DNA: TGTGCCAGCAGCGACGTCGGACAGACCAACTACCAAGAGACCCAGTACTTC. This codes for CASSDVGQTNYQETQYF.

The chain recombines TRBV20-1 with TRBJ2-1; D unresolved. The CDR3 has 11 residues. CDR1 is DFQATT, CDR2 SNEGSKA, per germline (reference sequence). V was shortened by 3 bases and J by 12 bases, with 12 bases between the two germline ends. CDR3 protein: CSASLVSPQFF. The DNA for the CDR3 is TGCAGTGCTAGTCTAGTGTCACCGCAGTTCTTC.

The rearrangement joins TRBV6-4 to TRBJ1-1, with D unresolved. Germline-derived CDR1 and CDR2 are MRHNA and SNTAGT. The CDR3 sequence is 13 residues long. V lost 6 bases, J lost 1 base, and 9 bases lay in between. The CDR3 coding sequence is TGTGCCAGCAGAGCTACAGAGAACACTGAAGCTTTCTTT. Protein product: CASRATENTEAFF.

The chain links TRBV5-8 to TRBJ1-2; 7 bases line up with TRBD1. This CDR3 region has 14 residues. Germline trimming cut 2 bases from V and 7 bases from J; bases unmatched to any gene: 8. The germline V gene has CDR1 SGHTS and CDR2 YDEGEE. In nucleotides, the CDR3 is TGTGCCAGCAGCTTAGCAGGGGGACCCCCTGGCTACACCTTC. It codes for CASSLAGGPPGYTF. The variable domain in full, with the rest retrieved from reference TRBV5-8 and TRBJ1-2, is EAGVTQSPTHLIKTRGQQATLRCSPISGHTSVYWYQQALGLGLQFLLWYDEGEERNRGNFPPRFSGRQFPNYSSELNVNALELEDSALYLCASSLAGGPPGYTFGSGTRLTVV.

This sequence joins TRBV6-5 and TRBJ1-1; 8 bases align to TRBD1. CDR3 length: 15 residues. The germline CDR1 and CDR2 sequences are MNHEY and SVGAGI. The trim removed 6 bases at V and 0 bases at J, leaving 6 bases unmatched. The CDR3 protein is CASSAGGSMNTEAFF. The CDR3 DNA reads TGTGCCAGCAGCGCAGGGGGCTCGATGAACACTGAAGCTTTCTTT.

The chain couples TRBV5-1 to TRBJ2-5; D perhaps matches TRBD1 (6 bases). Per germline, CDR1 SGHRS and CDR2 YFSETQ. This CDR3 has 13 residues. Deletions cut 4 bases from V and 5 bases from J, with 12 bases between. CDR3: CASSPQGWETQYF. CDR3 nucleotides: TGCGCCAGCAGCCCTCAGGGGTGGGAGACCCAGTACTTC.

The rearrangement links TRBV28 to TRBJ1-2; tentative D call: TRBD1 (6 bases). V shed 6 bases and J shed 5 bases, with 19 bases lying between them. The germline V gene encodes CDR1 MDHEN and CDR2 SYDVKM. This CDR3 is 15 amino acids long. CDR3 protein: CASSRVGGLWYGYTF. The CDR3 bases are TGTGCCAGCAGCAGAGTGGGGGGGCTATGGTATGGCTACACCTTC.

The V and J genes are TRBV7-2 and TRBJ1-5; possibly TRBD1 for D (6 bases). The CDR3 spans 13 residues. Trimming took 5 bases from V and 7 from J, leaving 12 bases between them. Per germline, CDR1 SGHTA and CDR2 FQGNSA. CDR3 loop: CASSPRGGQPQHF. In DNA form, the CDR3 reads TGTGCCAGCAGCCCCCGGGGGGGCCAGCCCCAGCATTTT.

This clone appeared once. The chain has TRBV19 and TRBJ1-4; 8 nucleotides agree with TRBD1. The J segment lost 5 bases and the V segment lost 8 bases, leaving 4 bases of the junction unmatched. Germline assignment: CDR1 LNHDA and CDR2 SQIVND (reference sequence). The CDR3 covers 13 residues. Written as DNA, the CDR3 is TGTGCCAGTGGTGACAGGGGAAATGAAAAACTGTTTTTT. This translates into CASGDRGNEKLFF.

This clone was seen just once. The chain uses TRBV6-5 and TRBJ1-4; 8 bases agree with TRBD1. There are 15 residues in the CDR3. The V gene end was trimmed by 5 bases and the J gene end by 4 bases; junction bases not matched to a gene: 6. Looked up from germline, CDR1 is MNHEY and CDR2 is SVGAGI. In nucleotides, the CDR3 is TGTGCCAGCAGTCCAAGGACAGGGAATAATGAAAAACTGTTTTTT. It yields the protein CASSPRTGNNEKLFF.

This chain connects TRBV2 to TRBJ1-1; D not resolved. The CDR3 sequence is 12 residues long. CDR1 and CDR2 (germline): SNHLY, FYNNEI. Between the trimmed V and J ends, which lost 6 bases and 2 bases, there was a span of 7 bases. CDR3 nucleotides: TGTGCCAGCAGGCCAGCTAACACTGAAGCTTTCTTT. It specifies CASRPANTEAFF.

The chain combines TRBV6-6 with TRBJ1-5; no definite D call. The germline V and J ends were trimmed by 0 bases and 5 bases, with 11 bases remaining between them. CDR3 length equals 15 residues. In germline, CDR1 is MNHNY, CDR2 SVGAGI (reference sequence). Here the CDR3 DNA reads TGTGCCAGCAGTTACTCGGGCACTTTCGATCAGCCCCAGCATTTT. As protein: CASSYSGTFDQPQHF.